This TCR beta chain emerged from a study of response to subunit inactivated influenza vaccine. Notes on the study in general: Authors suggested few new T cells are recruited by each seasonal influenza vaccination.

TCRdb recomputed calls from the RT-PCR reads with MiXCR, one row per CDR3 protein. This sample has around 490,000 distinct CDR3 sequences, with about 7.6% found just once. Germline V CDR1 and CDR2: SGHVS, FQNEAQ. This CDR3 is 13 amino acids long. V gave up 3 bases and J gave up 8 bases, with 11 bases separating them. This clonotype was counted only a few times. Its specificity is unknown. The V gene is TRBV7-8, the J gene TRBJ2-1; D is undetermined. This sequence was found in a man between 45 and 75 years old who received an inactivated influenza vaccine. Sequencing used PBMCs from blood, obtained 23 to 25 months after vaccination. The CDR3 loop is CASSFGQTDEQFF. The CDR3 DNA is TGTGCCAGCAGCTTTGGTCAGACCGATGAGCAGTTCTTC.